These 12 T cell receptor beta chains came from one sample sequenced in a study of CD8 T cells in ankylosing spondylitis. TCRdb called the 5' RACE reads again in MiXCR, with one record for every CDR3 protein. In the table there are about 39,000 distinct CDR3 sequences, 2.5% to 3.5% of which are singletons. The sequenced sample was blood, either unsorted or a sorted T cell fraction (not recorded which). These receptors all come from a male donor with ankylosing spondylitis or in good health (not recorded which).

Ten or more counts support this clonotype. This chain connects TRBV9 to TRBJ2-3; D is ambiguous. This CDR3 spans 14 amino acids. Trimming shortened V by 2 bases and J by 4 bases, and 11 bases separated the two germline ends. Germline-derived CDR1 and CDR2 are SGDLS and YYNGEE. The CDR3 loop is CASSVDSWADTQYF. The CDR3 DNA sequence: TGTGCCAGCAGCGTGGATAGCTGGGCAGATACGCAGTATTTT.

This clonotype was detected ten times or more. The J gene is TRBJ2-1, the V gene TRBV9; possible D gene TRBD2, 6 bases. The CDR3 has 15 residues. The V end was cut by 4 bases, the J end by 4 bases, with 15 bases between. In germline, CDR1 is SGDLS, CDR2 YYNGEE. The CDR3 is CASSYNSGEYNEQFF. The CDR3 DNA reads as TGTGCCAGCAGCTATAATAGCGGAGAGTACAATGAGCAGTTCTTC.

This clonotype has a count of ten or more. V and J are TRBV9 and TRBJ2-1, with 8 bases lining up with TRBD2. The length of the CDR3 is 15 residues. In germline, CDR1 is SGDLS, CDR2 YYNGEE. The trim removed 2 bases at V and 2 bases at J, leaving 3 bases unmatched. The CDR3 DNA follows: TGTGCCAGCAGCGTTAGCGGGAATACCTACAATGAGCAGTTCTTC. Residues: CASSVSGNTYNEQFF.

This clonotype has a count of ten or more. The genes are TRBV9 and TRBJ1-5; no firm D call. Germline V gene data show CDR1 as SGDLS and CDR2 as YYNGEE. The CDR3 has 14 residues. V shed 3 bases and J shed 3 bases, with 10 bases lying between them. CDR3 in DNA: TGTGCCAGCAGCGGAACAGAAATCAATCAGCCCCAGCATTTT. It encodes CASSGTEINQPQHF. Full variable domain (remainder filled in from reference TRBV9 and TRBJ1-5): DSGVTQTPKHLITATGQRVTLRCSPRSGDLSVYWYQQSLDQGLQFLIQYYNGEERAKGNILERFSAQQFPDLHSELNLSSLELGDSALYFCASSGTEINQPQHFGDGTRLSIL.

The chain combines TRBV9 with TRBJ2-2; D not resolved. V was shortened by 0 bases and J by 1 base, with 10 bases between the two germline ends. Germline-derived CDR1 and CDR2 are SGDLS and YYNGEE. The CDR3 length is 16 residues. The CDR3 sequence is CASSVGTVENTGELFF. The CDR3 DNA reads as TGTGCCAGCAGCGTAGGGACCGTAGAGAACACCGGGGAGCTGTTTTTT. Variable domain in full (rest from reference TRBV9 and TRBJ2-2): DSGVTQTPKHLITATGQRVTLRCSPRSGDLSVYWYQQSLDQGLQFLIQYYNGEERAKGNILERFSAQQFPDLHSELNLSSLELGDSALYFCASSVGTVENTGELFFGEGSRLTVL.

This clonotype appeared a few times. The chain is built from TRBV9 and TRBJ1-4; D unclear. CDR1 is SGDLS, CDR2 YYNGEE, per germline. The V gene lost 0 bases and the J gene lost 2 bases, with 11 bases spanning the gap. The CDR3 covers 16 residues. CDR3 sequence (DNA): TGTGCCAGCAGCGTAGCGTCGGCCGGGACTAATGAAAAACTGTTTTTT. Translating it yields CASSVASAGTNEKLFF.

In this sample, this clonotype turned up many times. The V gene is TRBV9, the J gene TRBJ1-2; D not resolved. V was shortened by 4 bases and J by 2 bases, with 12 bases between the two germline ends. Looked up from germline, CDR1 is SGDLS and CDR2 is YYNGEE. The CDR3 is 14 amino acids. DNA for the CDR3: TGTGCCAGCAGCCCCGGGTTAGGGAACTATGGCTACACCTTC. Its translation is CASSPGLGNYGYTF.

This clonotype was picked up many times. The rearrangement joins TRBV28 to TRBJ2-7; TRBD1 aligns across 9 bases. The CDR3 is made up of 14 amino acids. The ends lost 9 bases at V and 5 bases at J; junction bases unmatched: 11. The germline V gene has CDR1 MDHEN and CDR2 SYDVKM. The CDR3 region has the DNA TGTGCCAGGAGACCCCCCCGGACAGGGGACGAGCAGTACGTC. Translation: CARRPPRTGDEQYV.

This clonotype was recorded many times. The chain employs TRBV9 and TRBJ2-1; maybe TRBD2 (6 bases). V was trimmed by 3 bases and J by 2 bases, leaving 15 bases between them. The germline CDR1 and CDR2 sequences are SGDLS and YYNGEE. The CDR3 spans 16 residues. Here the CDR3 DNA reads TGTGCCAGCAGCGAGGGACCCGGGAGCCCCTACAATGAGCAGTTCTTC. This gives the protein CASSEGPGSPYNEQFF.

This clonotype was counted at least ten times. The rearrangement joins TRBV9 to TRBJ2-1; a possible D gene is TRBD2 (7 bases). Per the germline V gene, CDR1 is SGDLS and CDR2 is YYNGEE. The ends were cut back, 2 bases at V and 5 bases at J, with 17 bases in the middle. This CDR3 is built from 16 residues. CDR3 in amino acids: CASSVQLQGGDNEQFF. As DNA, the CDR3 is TGTGCCAGCAGCGTCCAGCTACAAGGGGGGGACAATGAGCAGTTCTTC.

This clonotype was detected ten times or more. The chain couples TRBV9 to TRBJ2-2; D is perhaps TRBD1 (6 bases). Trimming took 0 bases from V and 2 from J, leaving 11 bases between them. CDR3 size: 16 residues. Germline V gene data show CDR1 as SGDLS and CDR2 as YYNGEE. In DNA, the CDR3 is TGTGCCAGCAGCGTAGGTGGCAGGGGTAACACCGGGGAGCTGTTTTTT. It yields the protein CASSVGGRGNTGELFF.

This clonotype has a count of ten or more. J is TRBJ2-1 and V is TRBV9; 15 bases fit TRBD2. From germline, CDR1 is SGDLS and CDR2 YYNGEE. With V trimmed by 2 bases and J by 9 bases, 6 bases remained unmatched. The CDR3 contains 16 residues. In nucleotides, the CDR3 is TGTGCCAGCAGCGTGGAATCGGGACTAGCGGGAGGTGAGCAGTTCTTC. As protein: CASSVESGLAGGEQFF.